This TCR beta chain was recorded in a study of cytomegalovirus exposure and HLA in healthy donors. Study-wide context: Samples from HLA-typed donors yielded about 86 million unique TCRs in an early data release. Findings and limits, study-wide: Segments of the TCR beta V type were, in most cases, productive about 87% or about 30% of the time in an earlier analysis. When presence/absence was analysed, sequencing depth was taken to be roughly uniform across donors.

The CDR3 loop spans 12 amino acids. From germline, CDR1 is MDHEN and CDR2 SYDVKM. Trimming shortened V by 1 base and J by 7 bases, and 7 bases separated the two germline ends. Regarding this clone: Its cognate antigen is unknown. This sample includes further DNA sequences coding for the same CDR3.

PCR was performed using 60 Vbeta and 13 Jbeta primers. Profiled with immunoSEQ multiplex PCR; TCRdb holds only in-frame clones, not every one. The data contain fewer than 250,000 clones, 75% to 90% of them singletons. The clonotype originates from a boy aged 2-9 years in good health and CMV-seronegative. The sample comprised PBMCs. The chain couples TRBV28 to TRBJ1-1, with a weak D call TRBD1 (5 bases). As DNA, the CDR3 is TGTGCCAGCAGTTTATCGGGACTTGAAGCTTTCTTT. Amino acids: CASSLSGLEAFF.